There are many counts of the clone carrying this TCR beta chain. No antigen is known for it. The entry originates in a study of Graves' ophthalmopathy and Graves' hyperthyroidism. RNA transcripts were the source from which TCR beta CDR3 regions were amplified. HTBI-primed first-round RT-PCR preceded second-round multiplex PCR. TCRdb called the multiplex PCR reads again in MiXCR, with one record for every CDR3 protein. The sample consists of 600,000 to 700,000 distinct CDR3 sequences, roughly two fifths of them appearing once. Overall study results and limits: This model predicted ophthalmopathy progression (sensitivity 70.59%, specificity 72.22%).

Germline lookup yields CDR1 SEHNR and CDR2 FQNEAQ (reference sequence). The germline V and J ends were trimmed by 2 bases and 1 base, with 8 bases remaining between them. CDR3 length: 14 amino acids. This TCR came from an adult man with Graves' ophthalmopathy. The chain uses TRBV7-9 and TRBJ2-5; no definite D call. The source material was peripheral blood. CDR3 in DNA: TGTGCCAGCAGCTTAACGGCAGTCCAAGAGACCCAGTACTTC. This codes for CASSLTAVQETQYF. Variable domain in full (rest from reference TRBV7-9 and TRBJ2-5): DTGVSQNPRHKITKRGQNVTFRCDPISEHNRLYWYRQTLGQGPEFLTYFQNEAQLEKSRLLSDRFSAERPKGSFSTLEIQRTEQGDSAMYLCASSLTAVQETQYFGPGTRLLVL.